This passage covers 27 T cell receptor beta chains from one sample sequenced in a study of T cells in Graves' hyperthyroidism and ophthalmopathy. TCR beta CDR3 sequences were amplified from RNA transcripts. The TCR CDR3 was amplified in a first-round RT-PCR using the HTBI primer set. TCRdb re-called the multiplex PCR reads with MiXCR, one entry per CDR3 protein. The sample has roughly 400,000 distinct CDR3 sequences, about 14% seen once. Sample: blood. Receptors originate from a man between 45 and 60 years old with Graves' ophthalmopathy.

In this sample, this clonotype turned up a few times. The CDR3 protein is CASSSRQEETQYF. The CDR3 DNA reads as TGTGCCAGCAGCTCCCGACAGGAAGAGACCCAGTACTTC. V gene TRBV7-2 combines with J gene TRBJ2-5; perhaps TRBD1 as D (6 bases). CDR1 and CDR2 from the germline V gene are SGHTA and FQGNSA. This CDR3 contains 13 residues. Trimming removed 4 bases from V and 3 bases from J, with 9 bases in between.

There are many counts of this clonotype. The chain uses TRBV11-3 and TRBJ2-3; 13 nucleotides align to TRBD2. With V trimmed by 5 bases and J by 0 bases, 14 bases remained unmatched. Germline V gives CDR1 SGHNT, CDR2 YENEEA. This CDR3 is 20 amino acids long. In DNA form, the CDR3 reads TGTGCCAGCAGCGCCCCCTGGACTAGCGGGAGCGCATCTAGCACAGATACGCAGTATTTT. Residues: CASSAPWTSGSASSTDTQYF.

This clonotype was detected many times. This rearrangement joins TRBV5-1 to TRBJ2-1, with 7 bases aligning to TRBD1. The trim removed 2 bases at V and 1 base at J, leaving 3 bases unmatched. The CDR3 has 15 residues. Germline CDR1 reads SGHRS; CDR2 reads YFSETQ. As DNA, the CDR3 is TGCGCCAGCAGCTTCGGACAGGAGTCCTACAATGAGCAGTTCTTC. Translating it yields CASSFGQESYNEQFF.

This clonotype was seen only a few times. This chain's CDR3 is CSAIAGKGDTEAFF. In nucleotides, the CDR3 is TGCAGCGCCATTGCCGGGAAAGGGGACACTGAAGCTTTCTTT. The chain has TRBV29-1 and TRBJ1-1; TRBD1 is a possible D gene (5 bases). V was cut by 7 bases and J by 3 bases, with 18 bases left in between. The germline gives CDR1 SQVTM, CDR2 ANQGSEA. CDR3 length: 14 residues.

This clonotype was detected ten times or more. The chain carries TRBV28 and TRBJ1-2; no definite D call. CDR1 MDHEN and CDR2 SYDVKM come from the germline V gene. Trimming took off 4 bases at V and 2 bases at J, with 17 bases between the two ends. The CDR3 has 16 amino acids. The CDR3 sequence is CASSSLTVTVNYGYTF. The CDR3 region has the DNA TGTGCCAGCAGTTCTCTGACTGTTACCGTGAACTATGGCTACACCTTC.

Here the CDR3 reads CASSISGRVTDTQYF. CDR3 in DNA: TGTGCCAGTAGTATTAGCGGGAGGGTCACAGATACGCAGTATTTT. The chain is built from TRBV19 and TRBJ2-3; 11 bases map to TRBD2. The CDR3 contains 15 residues. The J segment lost 2 bases and the V segment lost 3 bases, leaving 1 base of the junction unmatched. The germline CDR1 and CDR2 sequences are LNHDA and SQIVND (reference sequence).

At least ten counts were recorded for this clonotype. J is TRBJ2-3 and V is TRBV7-3; TRBD1 agrees at 9 bases. The germline V gene has CDR1 SGHTA and CDR2 FQGTGA. The CDR3 has 15 amino acids. V lost 5 bases to trimming and J lost 5 bases; unmatched junction nucleotides: 8. The CDR3 nucleotides are TGTGCCAGCAGCCCCACGACAGGGGGTAAAGATACGCAGTATTTT. It translates to CASSPTTGGKDTQYF.

The table lists this clonotype with many counts. The chain joins TRBV10-3 to TRBJ2-6; possibly TRBD2 for D (7 bases). From germline, CDR1 is ENHRY and CDR2 SYGVKD. The CDR3 is 16 residues long. Trimming removed 2 bases at V and 1 base at J, with 9 bases between. This CDR3 reads CAISERGASGANVLTF. DNA of the CDR3: TGTGCCATCAGTGAGCGGGGGGCGTCTGGGGCCAACGTCCTGACTTTC.

Worth noting for this clonotype: At one of its ends the junction is not consistent with the germline gene, which may arise from a read error. This sequence joins TRBV5-1 and TRBJ1-5, with D possibly being TRBD1 (6 bases). This CDR3 is built from 15 residues. Looked up from germline, CDR1 is SGHRS and CDR2 is YFSETQ. Here the CDR3 reads CASSLEGGSSQPQHF. CDR3 DNA: TGCGCCAGCAGCTTGGAGGGGGGTAGCAGTCAGCCCCAGCATTTT.

Ten or more counts support this clonotype. The gene calls are TRBV29-1 and TRBJ2-7, with 7 bases lining up with TRBD2. The V gene's germline CDR1 is SQVTM and CDR2 ANQGSEA. The CDR3 extends over 14 amino acids. J was trimmed by 6 bases and V by 5 bases; bases with no gene match: 13. The CDR3 reads CSVKGGTERGEQYF. The CDR3 bases are TGCAGCGTTAAGGGAGGCACAGAGCGGGGCGAGCAGTACTTC.

This clonotype was found a few times. V gene TRBV5-1 combines with J gene TRBJ1-2; 8 bases match TRBD1. Trimming removed 4 bases from V and 7 bases from J; junction bases left unmatched: 18. This CDR3 is 17 amino acids long. Germline CDR1 SGHRS, CDR2 YFSETQ. The CDR3 loop is CASSPSPNDRGQSGYTF. The CDR3, as DNA: TGCGCCAGCAGCCCCTCACCAAACGACAGGGGCCAGAGTGGCTACACCTTC.

This chain uses TRBV5-1 with TRBJ2-1, with no clear D. Per the germline V gene, CDR1 is SGHRS and CDR2 is YFSETQ. V was clipped by 0 bases and J by 2 bases, with 12 bases between them. CDR3 length equals 16 residues. CDR3 sequence: CASSLEVAEPYNEQFF. Here the CDR3 DNA reads TGCGCCAGCAGCTTGGAAGTGGCGGAACCCTACAATGAGCAGTTCTTC.

The chain combines TRBV20-1 with TRBJ2-5, with D uncertain. V shed 4 bases and J shed 5 bases, with 11 bases lying between them. In germline, CDR1 is DFQATT, CDR2 SNEGSKA (reference sequence). This CDR3 has 12 residues. DNA of the CDR3: TGCAGTGCTATTGGGCCTGGGGAGACCCAGTACTTC. It specifies CSAIGPGETQYF.

This clonotype has ten or more counts. V usage is TRBV7-3 and J usage is TRBJ2-7; D unresolved. The V gene's germline CDR1 is SGHTA and CDR2 FQGTGA. Deletions cut 4 bases from V and 5 bases from J, with 15 bases between. The CDR3 length is 14 residues. Here the CDR3 DNA reads TGTGCCAGCAGCTCGACACGTCTCAAGGACGAGCAGTACTTC. This sequence encodes CASSSTRLKDEQYF.

The sample holds many counts of this clonotype. The V gene is TRBV3-1, the J gene TRBJ2-7, with a tentative D call TRBD2 (6 bases). The V gene lost 2 bases and the J gene lost 3 bases, with 11 bases spanning the gap. Per the germline V gene, CDR1 is LGHDT and CDR2 is YNNKEL (reference sequence). This CDR3 spans 14 amino acids. The CDR3 DNA follows: TGTGCCAGCAGCCAATGGGCGGGACTCTACGAGCAGTACTTC. This codes for CASSQWAGLYEQYF.

This clonotype appeared many times. The CDR3 DNA is TGTGCCAGCAGCCAAGGGACTAGCGATACCTACGAGCAGTACTTC. Protein sequence: CASSQGTSDTYEQYF. The chain carries TRBV3-1 and TRBJ2-7; 9 bases fit TRBD2. V was clipped by 1 base and J by 2 bases; unmatched bases: 3. CDR3 length: 15 amino acids. Germline values: CDR1 LGHDT, CDR2 YNNKEL (reference sequence).

Only a few counts were recorded for this clonotype. V and J are TRBV20-1 and TRBJ2-3; 10 bases align to TRBD2. Germline V gene sequence: CDR1 DFQATT, CDR2 SNEGSKA (reference sequence). V lost 2 bases and J lost 10; bases outside the gene matches: 12. CDR3 size: 15 residues. CDR3 in amino acids: CSARKPLAGEGAQYF. The CDR3 coding sequence is TGCAGTGCTAGAAAACCCCTAGCGGGAGAGGGGGCGCAGTATTTT.

This chain joins TRBV9 and TRBJ2-5, with D possibly being TRBD2 (6 bases). CDR1 is SGDLS and CDR2 is YYNGEE in the germline V gene. This CDR3 comprises 16 residues. The V end lost 2 bases, the J end lost 1 base, and 15 bases lay between the germline ends. The CDR3: CASSVGPGGSQETQYF. The CDR3 DNA sequence: TGTGCCAGCAGCGTGGGACCCGGGGGATCCCAAGAGACCCAGTACTTC.

There are many counts of this clonotype. V and J are TRBV28 and TRBJ2-5; TRBD2 matches at 11 bases. CDR1 is MDHEN and CDR2 is SYDVKM in the germline V gene. Trimming removed 3 bases from V and 4 bases from J; junction bases left unmatched: 10. The length of the CDR3 is 17 residues. The CDR3 spells CASSFGPGLAVGETQYF. CDR3 coding DNA: TGTGCCAGCAGTTTTGGACCGGGACTAGCGGTTGGAGAGACCCAGTACTTC.

At least ten counts were recorded for this clonotype. The chain carries TRBV28 and TRBJ1-1; the D is unclear. CDR1 is MDHEN, CDR2 SYDVKM, per germline. Trimming cost V 3 bases and J 9 bases, with 11 bases left between them. The CDR3 runs to 12 residues. CDR3 coding DNA: TGTGCCAGCAGTTTTGAGGCGGCCCAAGCTTTCTTT. It specifies CASSFEAAQAFF. The variable domain in full, completed from reference TRBV28 and TRBJ1-1, reads DVKVTQSSRYLVKRTGEKVFLECVQDMDHENMFWYRQDPGLGLRLIYFSYDVKMKEKGDIPEGYSVSREKKERFSLILESASTNQTSMYLCASSFEAAQAFFGQGTRLTVV.

On this clonotype itself: This may arise from a read error, as a much more abundant clone is one base away. The chain uses TRBV27 and TRBJ1-5, with D hard to call. The CDR3 runs 15 residues. Trimming pared 4 bases from V and 1 base from J, leaving 11 bases between. The germline CDR1 and CDR2 sequences are MNHEY and SMNVEV (reference sequence). The CDR3 loop reads CASSYDMASNQPQHF. CDR3 sequence (DNA): TGTGCCAGCAGTTATGACATGGCAAGCAATCAGCCCCAGCATTTT.

This clonotype turned up a few times. J is TRBJ2-6 and V is TRBV11-1; D might be TRBD1 or TRBD2, each matching 6 bases. The germline V and J ends were trimmed by 2 bases and 3 bases, with 17 bases remaining between them. There are 18 residues in the CDR3. Germline assignment: CDR1 SGHAT and CDR2 FQDESV (reference sequence). CDR3 nucleotides: TGTGCCAGCAGCTTACGTAAGGGGGGCGGCGGTGGGGCCAACGTCCTGACTTTC. Protein product: CASSLRKGGGGGANVLTF.

This clonotype was counted a few times. This chain connects TRBV9 to TRBJ2-7; 12 bases are shared with TRBD2. Germline CDR1 reads SGDLS; CDR2 reads YYNGEE. The CDR3 runs to 16 residues. V trimming: 4 bases; J trimming: 5 bases; junction bases outside the gene matches: 10. The CDR3 coding sequence is TGTGCCAGCAGCATCGGACTAGCGGGAAAGTCTAACGAGCAGTACTTC. Protein: CASSIGLAGKSNEQYF.

The genes are TRBV2 and TRBJ2-2; perhaps D is TRBD1 or TRBD2 (6 bases each). The CDR3 extends over 17 amino acids. Looked up from germline, CDR1 is SNHLY and CDR2 is FYNNEI. Trimming took off 3 bases at V and 7 bases at J, with 21 bases between the two ends. The CDR3 nucleotides read TGTGCCAGCAGTGATTCGCGGGGCTCAGGGGTGCACGGGGAGCTGTTTTTT. Translating it yields CASSDSRGSGVHGELFF.

The rearrangement joins TRBV7-9 to TRBJ2-7; 7 bases agree with TRBD1. TRBJ2-1 explains the end of the DNA better; the J call may be wrong. Per germline, CDR1 SEHNR and CDR2 FQNEAQ (reference sequence). The CDR3 runs 14 residues. DNA of the CDR3: TGTGCCAGCAGCTCCGGGACAGCTTCCTACGAGCAGTTCTTC. It specifies CASSSGTASYEQFF.

The J gene is TRBJ2-7, the V gene TRBV19; TRBD1 is a possible D gene (6 bases). This CDR3 contains 14 residues. Trimming removed 6 bases from V and 0 bases from J, with 12 bases in between. Looked up from germline, CDR1 is LNHDA and CDR2 is SQIVND (reference sequence). DNA for the CDR3: TGTGCCAGTAGCCGACAGGTCAGCTCCTACGAGCAGTACTTC. This encodes CASSRQVSSYEQYF.

The chain links TRBV5-4 to TRBJ1-2, with D unclear. Germline V gene lookup returns CDR1 SGHNT and CDR2 YYREEE (reference sequence). The CDR3 is made up of 14 amino acids. V was shortened by 0 bases and J by 4 bases, with 10 bases between the two germline ends. The CDR3 DNA sequence: TGTGCCAGCAGCTTGGAGGTTTCCCCCTATGGCTACACCTTC. It is translated as CASSLEVSPYGYTF. Filled out from reference TRBV5-4 and TRBJ1-2, the complete variable domain reads ETGVTQSPTHLIKTRGQQVTLRCSSQSGHNTVSWYQQALGQGPQFIFQYYREEENGRGNFPPRFSGLQFPNYSSELNVNALELDDSALYLCASSLEVSPYGYTFGSGTRLTVV.